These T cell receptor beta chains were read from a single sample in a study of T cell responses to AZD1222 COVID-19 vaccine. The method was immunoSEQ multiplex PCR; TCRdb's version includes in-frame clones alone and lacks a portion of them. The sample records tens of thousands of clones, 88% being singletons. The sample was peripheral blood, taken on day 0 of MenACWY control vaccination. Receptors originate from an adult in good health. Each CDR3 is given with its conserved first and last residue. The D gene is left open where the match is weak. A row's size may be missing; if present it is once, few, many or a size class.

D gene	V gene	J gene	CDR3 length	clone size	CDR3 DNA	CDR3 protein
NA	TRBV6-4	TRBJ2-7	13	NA	TGTGCCAGACGGACATGCCGCTCCTACGAGCAGTACTTC	CARRTCRSYEQYF
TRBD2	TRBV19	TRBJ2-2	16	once	TGTGCCAGTAGTATTCTAGCGGGAGGGCCCACCGGGGAGCTGTTTTTT	CASSILAGGPTGELFF
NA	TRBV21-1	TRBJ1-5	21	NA	TGTGCCAGCAGCAAAGTCGGAAGTAGTAAGAGCCACAGGGGGTGCAATCAGCCCCAGCATTTT	CASSKVGSSKSHRGCNQPQHF
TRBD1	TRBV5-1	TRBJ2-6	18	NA	TGCGCCAGCAGCGGACAGGGACAGGGGGCGTACGGGGCCAACGTCCTGACTTTC	CASSGQGQGAYGANVLTF
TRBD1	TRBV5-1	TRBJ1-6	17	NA	TGCGCCAGCAGCTTGTTCTCCCCGGGACAGTTAAATTCACCCCTCCACTTT	CASSLFSPGQLNSPLHF
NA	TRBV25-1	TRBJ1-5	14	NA	TGTGCCAGCGGCCGCGGGATTAGCAATCAGCCCCAGCATTTT	CASGRGISNQPQHF
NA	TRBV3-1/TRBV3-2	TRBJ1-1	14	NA	TGTGCCAGCAGCCGAAGTGATACGTCCACTGAAGCTTTCTTT	CASSRSDTSTEAFF
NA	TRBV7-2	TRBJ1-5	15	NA	TGTGCCAGCAGCTTCTTCAGGGGCAGCAATCAGCCCCAGCATTTT	CASSFFRGSNQPQHF
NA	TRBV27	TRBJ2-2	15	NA	TGTGCCAGCAGTTTTATATACGATCCCACCGGGGAGCTGTTTTTT	CASSFIYDPTGELFF
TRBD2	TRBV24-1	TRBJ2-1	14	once	TGTGCCACCAGTCTAGCGGGAGGGCCAGTAGAGCAGTTCTTC	CATSLAGGPVEQFF
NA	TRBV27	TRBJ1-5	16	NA	TGTGCCAGCAGTTTATCGATGGCCCCCGCCAATCAGCCCCAGCATTTT	CASSLSMAPANQPQHF
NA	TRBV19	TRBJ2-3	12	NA	TGTGCCAGTAAAACCTACACAGATACGCAGTATTTT	CASKTYTDTQYF
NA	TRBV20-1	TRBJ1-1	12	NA	TGCAGTGCTAGTTTTGGGACACGCGAAGCTTTCTTT	CSASFGTREAFF
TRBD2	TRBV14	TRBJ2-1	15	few	TGTGCCAGCAGCCAAGTTAGCGGGAGCGCCAATGAGCAGTTCTTC	CASSQVSGSANEQFF
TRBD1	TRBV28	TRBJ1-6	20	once	TGTGCCAGCAGTCAACCAACAGGGGGCGCCTTGAACTCCTATAATTCACCCCTCCACTTT	CASSQPTGGALNSYNSPLHF
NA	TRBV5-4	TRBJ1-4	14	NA	TGTGCCAGCAGCCCGCAAAACAGGGATGAAAAACTGTTTTTT	CASSPQNRDEKLFF
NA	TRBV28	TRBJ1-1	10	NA	TGTGCCAGCGCGCGGACACTACCTTTCTTT	CASARTLPFF
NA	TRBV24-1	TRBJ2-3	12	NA	TGTGCCACCAGTGATGGAGTCCCTACGCAGTATTTT	CATSDGVPTQYF
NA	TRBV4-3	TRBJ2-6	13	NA	TGCGCCAGCAGCCCCCGCCCCGCCAACGTCCTGACTTTC	CASSPRPANVLTF
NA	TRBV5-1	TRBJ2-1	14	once	TGCGCCAGCAGTCTTAGACAGAGGAACAATGAGCAGTTCTTC	CASSLRQRNNEQFF
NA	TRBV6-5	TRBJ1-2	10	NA	TGTGCCAGCAGTTACAGGGGCTACACCTTC	CASSYRGYTF
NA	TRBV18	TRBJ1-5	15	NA	TGTGCCAGCTCCCCATCCCGACAGTTGGGTCAGCCCCAGCATTTT	CASSPSRQLGQPQHF
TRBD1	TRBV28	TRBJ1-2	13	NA	TGTGCCAGCAGGACCGGGACAGTCGGTGGCTACACCTTC	CASRTGTVGGYTF
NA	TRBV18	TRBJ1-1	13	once	TGTGCCAGCTCACCACCCGGGACCGGAGGGGCTTTCTTT	CASSPPGTGGAFF
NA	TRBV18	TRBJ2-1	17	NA	TGTGCCAGCTCACCCCGATCCTCTTCCCTATCCTACAATGAGCAGTTCTTC	CASSPRSSSLSYNEQFF
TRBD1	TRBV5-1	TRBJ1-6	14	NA	TGCGCCAGCAGCTTGGACAGGGGAGGTTCACCCCTCCACTTT	CASSLDRGGSPLHF
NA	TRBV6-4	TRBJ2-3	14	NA	TGTGCCAGCAAGGCGGAACCTAGCACAGATACGCAGTATTTT	CASKAEPSTDTQYF
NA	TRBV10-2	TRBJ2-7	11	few	TGCGCCAGCAGTGAGTCCTACGAGCAGTACTTC	CASSESYEQYF
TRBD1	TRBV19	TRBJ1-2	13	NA	TGTGCCAGTAGTATGGGACAGGGTGATGGCTACACCTTC	CASSMGQGDGYTF
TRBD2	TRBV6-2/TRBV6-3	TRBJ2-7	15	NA	TGTGCCAGCAGTATTCTAGCGGGAGGGGTTGGCGAGCAGTACTTC	CASSILAGGVGEQYF
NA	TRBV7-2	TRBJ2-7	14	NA	TGTGCCAGCAGCTTATCGACGGGATACGGCGAGCAGTACTTC	CASSLSTGYGEQYF
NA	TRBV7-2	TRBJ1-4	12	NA	TGTGCCAGCAGATCCTCGGGTGAAAAACTGTTTTTT	CASRSSGEKLFF
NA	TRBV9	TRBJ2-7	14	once	TGTGCCAGCAGCCCCGGGACTTCTACCTACGAGCAGTACTTC	CASSPGTSTYEQYF
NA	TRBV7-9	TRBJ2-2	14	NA	TGTGCCAGCAGCCCCGGGAGTGCCAGCGGGGAGCTGTTTTTT	CASSPGSASGELFF
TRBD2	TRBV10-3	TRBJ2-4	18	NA	TGTGCCATCAGTGGGGGACTAGCGGGAGTGGAAGGCAAAAACATTCAGTACTTC	CAISGGLAGVEGKNIQYF
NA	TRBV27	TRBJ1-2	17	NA	TGTGCCAGCAGTTCCCCGTCCGGGGGGGCCGTGGGGTATGGCTACACCTTC	CASSSPSGGAVGYGYTF
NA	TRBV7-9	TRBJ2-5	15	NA	TGTGCCAGCAGCCCTACTGGGGGGAGATTGGAGACCCAGTACTTC	CASSPTGGRLETQYF
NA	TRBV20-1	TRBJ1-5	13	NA	TGCAGTGCTAGTTTATCAGGGGCTCGGCCCCAGCATTTT	CSASLSGARPQHF
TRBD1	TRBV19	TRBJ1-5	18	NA	TGTGCCAGTATACCCCCCCAACAGGGGGCGGTTAGCAATCAGCCCCAGCATTTT	CASIPPQQGAVSNQPQHF
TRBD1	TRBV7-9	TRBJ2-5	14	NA	TGTGCCAGCAGCGCTACAGGGGTTCAAGAGACCCAGTACTTC	CASSATGVQETQYF
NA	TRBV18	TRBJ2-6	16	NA	TGTGCCAGCTCACCAATGGAGGGTATGGGGGCCAACGTCCTGACTTTC	CASSPMEGMGANVLTF
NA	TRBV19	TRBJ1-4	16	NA	TGTGCCAGTAGTACCTTACCGGGGGCTGGGAATGAAAAACTGTTTTTT	CASSTLPGAGNEKLFF
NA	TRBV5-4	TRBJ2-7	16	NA	TGTGCCAGCAGCCCCACCCGAGGCGAGGGGCCCTACGAGCAGTACTTC	CASSPTRGEGPYEQYF
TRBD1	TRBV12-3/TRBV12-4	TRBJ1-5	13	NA	TGTGCCAGCAGTACGGACAGGGATCAGCCCCAGCATTTT	CASSTDRDQPQHF
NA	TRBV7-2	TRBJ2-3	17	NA	TGTGCCAGCAGCTTAGTGACGGTTTTGGATTTCACAGATACGCAGTATTTT	CASSLVTVLDFTDTQYF
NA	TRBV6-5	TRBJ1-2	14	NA	TGTGCCAGCTTTGGGCATTCCGCGGTCTATGGCTACACCTTC	CASFGHSAVYGYTF
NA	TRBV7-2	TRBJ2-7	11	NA	TGTGCCAGCAGCTTAGACCACGAGCAGTACTTC	CASSLDHEQYF
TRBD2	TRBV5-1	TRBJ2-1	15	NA	TGCGCCAGCAGCTTGGGGGGAGGGCCTAAAAATGAGCAGTTCTTC	CASSLGGGPKNEQFF
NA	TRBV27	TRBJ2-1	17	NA	TGTGCCAGCAGTTTAATTCCGACTAGCCGGAGGGGGGATGAGCAGTTCTTC	CASSLIPTSRRGDEQFF
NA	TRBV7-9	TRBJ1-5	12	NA	TGTGCCAGCAGCTCCGACGGAGGGCCCCAGCATTTT	CASSSDGGPQHF
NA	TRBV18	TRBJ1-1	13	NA	TGTGCCAGCTCACCGGGGCTGAACACTGAAGCTTTCTTT	CASSPGLNTEAFF
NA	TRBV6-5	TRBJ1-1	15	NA	TGTGCCAGCAGTTACCTCGGGGGCCTAAACACTGAAGCTTTCTTT	CASSYLGGLNTEAFF
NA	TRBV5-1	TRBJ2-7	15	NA	TGCGCCAGCAGCTTGGCCAATGCGGCGGCCCGGGAGCAGTACTTC	CASSLANAAAREQYF
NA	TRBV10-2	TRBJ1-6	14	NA	TGCGCCAGCAGTGAGTCGGGATCGGAGGCACCCCTCCACTTT	CASSESGSEAPLHF
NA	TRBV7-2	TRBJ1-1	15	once	TGTGCCAGCAGCTTAGCGCTAGGTAGGCACACTGAAGCTTTCTTT	CASSLALGRHTEAFF
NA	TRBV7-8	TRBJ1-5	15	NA	TGTGCCAGCAGCCGGTTAAGGGACAGCAATCAGCCCCAGCATTTT	CASSRLRDSNQPQHF
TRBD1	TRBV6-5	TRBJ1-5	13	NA	TGTGCCAGCACCATGTCCAGGGGGCAGCCCCAGCATTTT	CASTMSRGQPQHF